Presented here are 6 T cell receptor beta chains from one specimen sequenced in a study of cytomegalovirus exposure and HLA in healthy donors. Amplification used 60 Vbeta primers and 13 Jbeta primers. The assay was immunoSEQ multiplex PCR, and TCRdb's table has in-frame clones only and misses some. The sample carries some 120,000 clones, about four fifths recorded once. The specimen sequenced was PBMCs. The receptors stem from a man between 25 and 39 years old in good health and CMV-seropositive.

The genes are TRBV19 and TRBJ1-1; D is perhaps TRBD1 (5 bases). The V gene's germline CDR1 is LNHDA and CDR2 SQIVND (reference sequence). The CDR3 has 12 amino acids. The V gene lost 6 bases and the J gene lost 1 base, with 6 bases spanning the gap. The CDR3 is CASRTGNTEAFF. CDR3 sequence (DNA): TGTGCCAGTAGAACAGGGAACACTGAAGCTTTCTTT.

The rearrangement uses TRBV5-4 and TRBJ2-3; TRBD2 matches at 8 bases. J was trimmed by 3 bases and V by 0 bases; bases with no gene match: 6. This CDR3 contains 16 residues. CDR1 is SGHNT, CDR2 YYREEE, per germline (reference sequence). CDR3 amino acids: CASSLALLAETDTQYF. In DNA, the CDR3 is TGTGCCAGCAGCTTGGCCCTACTAGCGGAAACAGATACGCAGTATTTT. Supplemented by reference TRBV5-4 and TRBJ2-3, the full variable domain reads ETGVTQSPTHLIKTRGQQVTLRCSSQSGHNTVSWYQQALGQGPQFIFQYYREEENGRGNFPPRFSGLQFPNYSSELNVNALELDDSALYLCASSLALLAETDTQYFGPGTRLTVL.

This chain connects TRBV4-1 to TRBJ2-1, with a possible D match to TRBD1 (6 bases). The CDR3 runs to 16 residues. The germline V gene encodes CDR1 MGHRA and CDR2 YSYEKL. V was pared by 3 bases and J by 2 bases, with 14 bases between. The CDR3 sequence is CASSQTTGTPYNEQFF. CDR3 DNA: TGCGCCAGCAGCCAGACTACCGGGACACCCTACAATGAGCAGTTCTTC.

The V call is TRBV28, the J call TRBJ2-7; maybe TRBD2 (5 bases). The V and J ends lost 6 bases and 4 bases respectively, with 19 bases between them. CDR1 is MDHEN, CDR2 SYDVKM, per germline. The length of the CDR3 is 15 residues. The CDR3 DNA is TGTGCCAGCAGCTACCCGGGAATTGGGCAGTACGAGCAGTACGTC. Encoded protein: CASSYPGIGQYEQYV.

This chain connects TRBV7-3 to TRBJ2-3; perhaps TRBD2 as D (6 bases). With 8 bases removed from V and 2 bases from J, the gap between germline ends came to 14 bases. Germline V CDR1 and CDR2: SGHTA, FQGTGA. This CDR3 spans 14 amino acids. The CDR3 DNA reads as TGTGCCAGCTCCTCGGGGGACCTCACAGATACGCAGTATTTT. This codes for CASSSGDLTDTQYF. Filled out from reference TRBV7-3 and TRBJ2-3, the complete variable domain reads GAGVSQTPSNKVTEKGKYVELRCDPISGHTALYWYRQSLGQGPEFLIYFQGTGAADDSGLPNDRFFAVRPEGSVSTLKIQRTERGDSAVYLCASSSGDLTDTQYFGPGTRLTVL.

The CDR3 DNA reads TGTGCCAGCTCGGACAGGGGCTCTGGAAACACCATATATTTT. It encodes CASSDRGSGNTIYF. The rearrangement uses TRBV18 and TRBJ1-3, with 9 bases matching TRBD1. J gave up 0 bases and V 6 bases, and 0 bases lay outside the gene matches. Germline CDR1 reads KGHSH; CDR2 reads LQKENI. The CDR3 loop spans 14 amino acids.